Listed below are T cell receptor beta chains from one sample, sequenced in a study of T cells expressing NK-cell markers. TCRdb reprocessed the 5' RACE reads, keeping one entry per CDR3 protein, no DNA. In all, the sample yields about 380,000 distinct CDR3 sequences. Sequenced sample: blood T cells: a sorted CD56 or NKG2C T cell subset, CD4+ or CD8+ T cells, or bulk PBMC T cells (not recorded which). The receptors derive from a man aged 18-70 years in good health. The CDR3 runs from the conserved cysteine through the conserved F or W.

CDR3aa	v_gene	j_gene
CASSFQLTGELFF	TRBV5-1	TRBJ2-2
CATSAKTSGRSTDTQYF	TRBV24-1	TRBJ2-3
CASSVTPGQGIEKLFF	TRBV9	TRBJ1-4
CASAFGPEANNEQFF	TRBV9	TRBJ2-1
CASSPGTGGLPEAFF	TRBV12-3/TRBV12-4	TRBJ1-1
CASSQGERLARNEQFF	TRBV4-2	TRBJ2-1
CASSLYGGAGELFF	TRBV27	TRBJ2-2
CASSAPYRGTEAFF	TRBV25-1	TRBJ1-1
CASSPRDTALGNIQYF	TRBV4-1	TRBJ2-4
CASSQGVGSVSDYGYTF	TRBV3-1	TRBJ1-2
CSASRLAGKETQYF	TRBV20-1	TRBJ2-5
CSVYLPETDTQYF	TRBV20-1	TRBJ2-3
CASSLGGLAGIETQYF	TRBV5-1	TRBJ2-5
CASSEKQVNTEAFF	TRBV2	TRBJ1-1
CASSRFSGGAASEQFF	TRBV5-1	TRBJ2-1
CASRLLQGRGELFF	TRBV12-3/TRBV12-4	TRBJ2-2
CASSWGRSSGNTIYF	TRBV6-1	TRBJ1-3